This is a list of T cell receptor beta chains from one sample in a study of neurological immune-mediated disorders. TCRdb reprocessed the 5' RACE reads with MiXCR, giving one entry per CDR3 protein. Of roughly 70,000 distinct CDR3 sequences in the sample, around 5% were seen once. The sequenced sample was PBMCs. These receptors all stem from a woman aged 25 to 39 with multiple sclerosis. The CDR3 runs from the conserved cysteine through the conserved F or W. A D gene is named only where the DNA matches it firmly. Clone size, where shown, is once, few, many, or a class for clones that have expanded.

v_gene,abundance,d_gene,j_gene,CDR3nt,CDR3aa
TRBV12-3/TRBV12-4,NA,NA,TRBJ1-2,TGTGCCAGCAGTCAATACAGGGACGGGGACTATGGCTACACCTTC,CASSQYRDGDYGYTF
TRBV3-1,NA,NA,TRBJ1-2,TGTGCCAGCAGCCAAGAGGAGGGGGGGAACCCTGCTAACTATGGCTACACCTTC,CASSQEEGGNPANYGYTF
TRBV5-1,many,TRBD1,TRBJ1-1,TGCGCCAGCAGCACCGGGACAGGGGTTGCCGAAGCTTTCTTT,CASSTGTGVAEAFF
TRBV20-1,many,NA,TRBJ2-5,TGCAGTGCTACCTCTACGGATACTCAAGAGACCCAGTACTTC,CSATSTDTQETQYF
TRBV20-1,many,NA,TRBJ1-1,TGCAGTGCTAGGGCGGGTCTGAGGGGTGGAGTTCTCATGAACACTGAAGCTTTCTTT,CSARAGLRGGVLMNTEAFF
TRBV5-8,NA,TRBD1,TRBJ1-2,TGTGCCAGCAGAAAGGGACAGGGGCCCGGCTACACCTTC,CASRKGQGPGYTF
TRBV11-2,many,NA,TRBJ2-5,TGTGCCAGCAGCCCCGTTCATCGGGGGGCGGGGGAGACCCAGTACTTC,CASSPVHRGAGETQYF
TRBV20-1,NA,NA,TRBJ2-3,TGCAGTGCTAGAAAGGACCGAAGCACAGATACGCAGTATTTT,CSARKDRSTDTQYF
TRBV14,once,TRBD1,TRBJ2-1,TGTGCCAGCAGCGCACCGGGACAGGGGCCCTTAGGTGAGCAGTTCTTC,CASSAPGQGPLGEQFF
TRBV5-1,many,NA,TRBJ2-3,TGCGCCAGCAGCTCCCTGCGGGCGGGGAGCACAGATACGCAGTATTTT,CASSSLRAGSTDTQYF
TRBV29-1,few,TRBD2,TRBJ2-1,TGCAGCGCTCTGCGGGGGGGCCGTCGGAATGAGCAGTTCTTC,CSALRGGRRNEQFF
TRBV5-5,many,NA,TRBJ2-7,TGTGCCAGCAGCTTGGCTGGGACGGACTCCTACGAGCAGTACTTC,CASSLAGTDSYEQYF
TRBV20-1,many,TRBD2,TRBJ2-3,TGCAGTGCTAGAGATATGCTAGCGGGGGGGCGGGGCACAGATACGCAGTATTTT,CSARDMLAGGRGTDTQYF
TRBV10-3,many,TRBD1,TRBJ2-3,TGTGCCATCAGCCAACAGGGGGTTGGCACAGATACGCAGTATTTT,CAISQQGVGTDTQYF
TRBV20-1,few,NA,TRBJ1-1,TGCAGTGCTAGAGACAGTTGGAACACTGAAGCTTTCTTT,CSARDSWNTEAFF
TRBV3-1,many,TRBD1,TRBJ2-7,TGTGCCAGCAGCCGATCGGGACAGGGACGCGAGCAGTACTTC,CASSRSGQGREQYF
TRBV5-1,many,TRBD1,TRBJ2-1,TGCGCCAGCAGCTCCTGGACAGGGGACTACAATGAGCAGTTCTTC,CASSSWTGDYNEQFF
TRBV28,many,NA,TRBJ2-1,TGTGCCAGCGGGACTCAGGCATTCTCCTACAATGAGCAGTTCTTC,CASGTQAFSYNEQFF
TRBV20-1,many,NA,TRBJ1-2,TGCAGTGCTAGAGAAGACCGGGACTTCGACACCTTC,CSAREDRDFDTF
TRBV2,many,TRBD2,TRBJ2-1,TGTGCCAGCAGGAAGAGTACTAGCGGGGGTAATGAGCAGTTCTTC,CASRKSTSGGNEQFF
TRBV2,many,NA,TRBJ2-7,TGTGCCAGCAGTGAGGCCTACGAGCAGTACTTC,CASSEAYEQYF
TRBV5-6,many,TRBD1,TRBJ1-5,TGTGCCAGCAGCCTGGGACAGGGGATCTTGAATCAGCCCCAGCATTTT,CASSLGQGILNQPQHF
TRBV3-1,many,NA,TRBJ1-2,TGTGCCAGCAGCCAAGGGCGGGTCGGCTACACCTTC,CASSQGRVGYTF
TRBV6-6,few,NA,TRBJ2-3,TGTGCCAGCAGTTCCTGGGACCGCACAGATACGCAGTATTTT,CASSSWDRTDTQYF
TRBV11-2,few,NA,TRBJ2-3,TGTGCCAGCAGCTTAAACGCCCAAAGCACAGATACGCAGTATTTT,CASSLNAQSTDTQYF
TRBV4-1,many,NA,TRBJ2-1,TGCGCCAGCAGCGTCGGGGTGGGGGGCTACAATGAGCAGTTCTTC,CASSVGVGGYNEQFF
TRBV20-1,few,NA,TRBJ1-4,TGCAGTGCTCAGTCCAGGGCCCTCGCTAATGAAAAACTGTTTTTT,CSAQSRALANEKLFF
TRBV27,many,NA,TRBJ2-7,TGTGCCAGCAGACAGGGCCCAGAGCAGTACTTC,CASRQGPEQYF
TRBV5-1,many,TRBD1,TRBJ2-5,TGCGCCAGCAGCATCGATGGACAGGGAGGAGAGACCCAGTACTTC,CASSIDGQGGETQYF
TRBV9,once,NA,TRBJ1-6,TGTGCCAGCGGCGTAGCAGGACTGGGTTCACCCCTCAACTTT,CASGVAGLGSPLNF
TRBV7-2,many,TRBD2,TRBJ2-3,TGTGCCAGCAGCTTAGAGCGGGGGGGCTTATATTTT,CASSLERGGLYF
TRBV14,NA,TRBD2,TRBJ2-3,TGTGCCAGCAGCGATAGCGGGATCAGCACAGATACGCAGTATTTT,CASSDSGISTDTQYF
TRBV5-6,many,NA,TRBJ2-7,TGTGCCAGCAGTCAGCTCGGGAGACAGGCCTACGAGCAGTACTTC,CASSQLGRQAYEQYF
TRBV12-3/TRBV12-4,many,NA,TRBJ1-6,TGTGCCAGCAGTAAAGGCCGGGCCAATTCACCCCTCCACTTT,CASSKGRANSPLHF
TRBV27,NA,TRBD2,TRBJ2-4,TGTGCCAGCAGTAGATATAGCGGGGGGGCCAAAAACATTCAGTACTTC,CASSRYSGGAKNIQYF
TRBV7-2,many,NA,TRBJ1-1,TGTGCCAGCAGCTTAGCTGCAGGGATCACTGAAGCTTTCTTT,CASSLAAGITEAFF
TRBV7-9,many,NA,TRBJ1-1,TGTGCCAGCAGCTTCGGGTCAGGGACTGAAGCTTTCTTT,CASSFGSGTEAFF
TRBV20-1,many,NA,TRBJ1-1,TGCAGTGCTAGAGAGGACATGAACACTGAAGCTTTCTTT,CSAREDMNTEAFF
TRBV4-1,many,NA,TRBJ1-1,TGCGCCAGCAGCCAAGATTCCGGATACTGGGGAGCTTTCTTT,CASSQDSGYWGAFF
TRBV11-1,NA,TRBD1,TRBJ2-1,TGTGCCAGCAGCGGGCAACAGGGGCCTTTCTACAATGAGCAGTTCTTC,CASSGQQGPFYNEQFF
TRBV20-1,many,NA,TRBJ1-2,TGCAGTGCTAGAGATCAAGATCGGGGATTAGCCTATGGCTACACCTTC,CSARDQDRGLAYGYTF
TRBV20-1,few,NA,TRBJ2-3,TGCAGTGGGTGGCAGAGCACAGATACGCAGTATTTT,CSGWQSTDTQYF
TRBV20-1,few,TRBD1,TRBJ2-1,TGCAGTGCTAGAGATCCACAGGGGTTTCGGAATGAGCAGTTCTTC,CSARDPQGFRNEQFF
TRBV5-1,many,TRBD1,TRBJ1-1,TGCGCCAGCAGCTTACGCGGACAGGGGGCGTATATGAACACTGAAGCTTTCTTT,CASSLRGQGAYMNTEAFF
TRBV30,NA,TRBD1,TRBJ1-1,TGTGCCTGGAGTAGGGACAGGGACACTGAAGCTTTCTTT,CAWSRDRDTEAFF